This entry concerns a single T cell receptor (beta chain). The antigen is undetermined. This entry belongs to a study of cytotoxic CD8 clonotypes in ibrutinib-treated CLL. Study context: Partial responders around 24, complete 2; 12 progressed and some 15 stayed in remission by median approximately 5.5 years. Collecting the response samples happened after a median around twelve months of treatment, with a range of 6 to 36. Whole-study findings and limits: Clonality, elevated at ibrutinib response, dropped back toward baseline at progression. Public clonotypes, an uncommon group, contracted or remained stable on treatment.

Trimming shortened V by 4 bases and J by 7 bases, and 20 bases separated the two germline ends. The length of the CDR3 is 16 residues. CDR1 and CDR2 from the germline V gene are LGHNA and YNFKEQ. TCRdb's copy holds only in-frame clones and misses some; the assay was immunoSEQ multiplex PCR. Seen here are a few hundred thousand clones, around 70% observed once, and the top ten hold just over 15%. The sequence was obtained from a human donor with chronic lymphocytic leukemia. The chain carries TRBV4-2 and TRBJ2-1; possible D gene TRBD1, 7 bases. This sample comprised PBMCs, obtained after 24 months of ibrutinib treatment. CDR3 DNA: TGTGCCAGCAGCCTCGGGGGACAGACCCTTGGGAATGAGCAGTTCTTC. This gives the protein CASSLGGQTLGNEQFF.